This TCR beta chain comes out of a study of cytomegalovirus exposure and HLA in healthy donors. The CDR3 has 14 residues. Trimming pared 0 bases from V and 3 bases from J, leaving 6 bases between. Germline V gene data show CDR1 as SGHNT and CDR2 as YYREEE (reference sequence). Whole-study results and caveats: Later analysis demonstrated an association between a missense DCLRE1C variant and TCR beta V- and J-gene trimming. The study designated 150 to 200 TCR beta chains cytomegalovirus-associated.

The PCR was carried out with 60 Vbeta primers and 13 Jbeta primers. Repertoires were generated with immunoSEQ multiplex PCR, while TCRdb's copy carries only in-frame clones and drops some. The sample records under 200,000 clones, about 85% being singletons. Details on this clone: The antigen remains undetermined.

The chain has TRBV5-4 and TRBJ2-2, with unresolved D. The origin of this receptor is a man between 18 and 29 years old in good health and CMV-seronegative. Sequencing was carried out using PBMCs. CDR3 sequence (DNA): TGTGCCAGCAGCTTGGACAGTCACACCGGGGAGCTGTTTTTT. The encoded protein is CASSLDSHTGELFF.